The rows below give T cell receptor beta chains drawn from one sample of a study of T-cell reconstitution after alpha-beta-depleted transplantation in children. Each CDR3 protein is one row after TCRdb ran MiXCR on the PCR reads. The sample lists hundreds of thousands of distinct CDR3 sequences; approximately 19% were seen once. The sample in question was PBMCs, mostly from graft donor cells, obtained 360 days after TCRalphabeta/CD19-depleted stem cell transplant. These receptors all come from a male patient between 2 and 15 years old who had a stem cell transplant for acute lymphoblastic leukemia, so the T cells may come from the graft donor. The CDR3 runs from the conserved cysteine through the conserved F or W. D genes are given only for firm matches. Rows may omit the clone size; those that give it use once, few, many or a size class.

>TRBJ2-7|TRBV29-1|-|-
TGCAGCGTCCAGGGACTCGTCTCCTACGAGCAGTACTTC
CSVQGLVSYEQYF
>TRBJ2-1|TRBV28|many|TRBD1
TGTGCCAGCAGTTCCGGGACAGGGACCTACAATGAGCAGTTCTTC
CASSSGTGTYNEQFF
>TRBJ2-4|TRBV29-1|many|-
TGCAGCGTTCAATTTGGACAGCTAAACATTCAGTACTTC
CSVQFGQLNIQYF
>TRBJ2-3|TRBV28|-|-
TGTGCCAGCAGTTATGGGGGCGGCAGCACAGATACGCAGTATTTT
CASSYGGGSTDTQYF
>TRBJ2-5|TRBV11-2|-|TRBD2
TGTGCCAGCAGCTTAGTCAGCGGGGGGCGCGTTGAGACCCAGTACTTC
CASSLVSGGRVETQYF
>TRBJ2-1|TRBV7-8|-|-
TGTGCCAGCAGCCCCGACGTGGCGGGACAGAGCTACAATGAGCAGTTCTTC
CASSPDVAGQSYNEQFF
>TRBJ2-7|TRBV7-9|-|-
TGTGCCAGCAGCTTTGGGACTTCTTATTACGAGCAGTACTTC
CASSFGTSYYEQYF
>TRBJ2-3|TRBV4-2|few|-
TGTGCCAGCAGCCAAACCGGGACCAAAGGGACCGATACGCAGTATTTT
CASSQTGTKGTDTQYF
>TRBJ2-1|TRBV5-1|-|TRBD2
TGCGCCAGCAGCTTCATAGCGGGGGGCTCCTACAATGAGCAGTTCTTC
CASSFIAGGSYNEQFF
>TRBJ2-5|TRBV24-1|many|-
TGTGCCACCAGTGACCCTGAAGTCCTCGGTGGGGAGACCCAGTACTTC
CATSDPEVLGGETQYF
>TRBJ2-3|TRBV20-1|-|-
TGCAGTGCGGACTGGGGGCCGAGCACAGATACGCAGTATTTT
CSADWGPSTDTQYF
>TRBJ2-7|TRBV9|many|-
TGTGCCAGCAGCGGAATCTTGGGGGAGCAGTACTTC
CASSGILGEQYF
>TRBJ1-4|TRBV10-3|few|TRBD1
TGTGCCGTAGGGACAGTTGAAAAACTGTTTTTT
CAVGTVEKLFF
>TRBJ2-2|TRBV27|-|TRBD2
TGTGCCAGCAGTCTAGCGGGAAAAAACACCGGGGAGCTGTTTTTT
CASSLAGKNTGELFF
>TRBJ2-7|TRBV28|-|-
TGTGCCAGCAGTTCAGGGACTCCCTACGAGCAGTACTTC
CASSSGTPYEQYF
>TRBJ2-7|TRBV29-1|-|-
TGCAGCGTTGAGGTGGCAGCTTACGAGCAGTACTTC
CSVEVAAYEQYF
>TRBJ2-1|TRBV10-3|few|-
TGTGCCATCAGTGAGACCCCGTTCAATGAGCAGTTCTTC
CAISETPFNEQFF
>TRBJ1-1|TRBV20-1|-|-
TGCAGTGCCTCCCGGACCCACACTGAAGCTTTCTTT
CSASRTHTEAFF
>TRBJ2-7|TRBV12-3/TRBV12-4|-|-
TGTGCCAGCAGGGTCGGACGGACCTCCTACGAGCAGTACTTC
CASRVGRTSYEQYF
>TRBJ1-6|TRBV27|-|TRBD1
TGTGCCAGCAGTTTCTACAGGGGGTCCGATAATTCACCCCTCCACTTT
CASSFYRGSDNSPLHF
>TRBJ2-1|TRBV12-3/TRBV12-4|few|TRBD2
TGTGCCAGCAGTCCCATAGCGGGAGGCTCCTACAATGAGCAGTTCTTC
CASSPIAGGSYNEQFF
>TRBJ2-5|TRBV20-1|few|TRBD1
TGCAGTGCTAGAGATGGCGGACAGGGTCACGAGACCCAGTACTTC
CSARDGGQGHETQYF
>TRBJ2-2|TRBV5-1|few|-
TGCGCCAGCAGCTTGGGGCAGGGACGAACACCGGGGCCCGCTGGGGAGCTGTTTTTT
CASSLGQGRTPGPAGELFF
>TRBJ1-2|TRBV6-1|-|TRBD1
TGTGCCAGCAGTCGCGACAGGGTTGGGTATGGCTACACCTTC
CASSRDRVGYGYTF
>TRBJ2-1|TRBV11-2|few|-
TGTGCCAGCAGCAACTACCACAATGAGCAGTTCTTC
CASSNYHNEQFF
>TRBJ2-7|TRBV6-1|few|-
TGTGCCAGCAGGGACGGACCTGGAGACGAGCAGTACTTC
CASRDGPGDEQYF
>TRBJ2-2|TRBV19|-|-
TGTGCCACCTGGACCTCGATGACCGGGGAGCTGTTTTTT
CATWTSMTGELFF
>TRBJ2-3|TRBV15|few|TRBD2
TGTGCCACCAGCGGAGGGACTAGCGGGGAGTACACAGATACGCAGTATTTT
CATSGGTSGEYTDTQYF
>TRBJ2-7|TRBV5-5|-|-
TGTGCCAGCAGTTCCCCCGGGACTCGCACCTACGAGCAGTACTTC
CASSSPGTRTYEQYF
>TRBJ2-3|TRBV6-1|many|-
TGTGCCAGCAGCATACGGGGAGGCACAGATACGCAGTATTTT
CASSIRGGTDTQYF
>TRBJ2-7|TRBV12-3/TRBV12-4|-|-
TGTGCCAGCAGCGGGACTGACGACTACGAGCAGTACTTC
CASSGTDDYEQYF
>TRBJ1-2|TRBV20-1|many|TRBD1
TGCAGTGCTAGGCCACAGGGGGCGCAGGGGTATCATGGCTACACCTTC
CSARPQGAQGYHGYTF
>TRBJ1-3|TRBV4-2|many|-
TGTGCCAGCAGCCAAGGGGGGTCTGCTGGAAACACCATATATTTT
CASSQGGSAGNTIYF
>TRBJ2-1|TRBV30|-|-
TGTGCCGCAACGGGGTTTACCTACAATGAGCAGTTCTTC
CAATGFTYNEQFF
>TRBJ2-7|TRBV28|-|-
TGTGCCAGCAGTTTATGGGTGGGGGGCCCCCCCTACGAGCAGTACTTC
CASSLWVGGPPYEQYF
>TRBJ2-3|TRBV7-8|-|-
TGTGCCAGCAGCTTCTCTGATGCGCAGTATTTT
CASSFSDAQYF
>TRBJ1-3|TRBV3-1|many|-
TGTGCCAGCAGCCAAGGGTCAGGGCTGGGAAACACCATATATTTT
CASSQGSGLGNTIYF
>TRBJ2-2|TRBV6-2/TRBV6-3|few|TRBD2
TGTGCCAGCAGTCCCCTTACTTCAGCGGGAGTGAACACCGGGGAGCTGTTTTTT
CASSPLTSAGVNTGELFF
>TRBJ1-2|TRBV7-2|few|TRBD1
TGTGCCAGCAGCTTACGCGGACAGGGGGTGGATGGCTACACCTTC
CASSLRGQGVDGYTF
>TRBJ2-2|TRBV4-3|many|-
TGCGCCAGCAGCCAAGATCCCGCGACAGGTGACACCGGGGAGCTGTTTTTT
CASSQDPATGDTGELFF
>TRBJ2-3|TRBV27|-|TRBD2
TGTGCCAGCAGTTTAGTGGCGGGGGGGCCCGTGGATACGCAGTATTTT
CASSLVAGGPVDTQYF
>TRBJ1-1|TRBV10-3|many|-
TGTGCCATCAGTGAGTCGATAAGGAACACTGAAGCTTTCTTT
CAISESIRNTEAFF
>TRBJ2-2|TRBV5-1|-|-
TGCGCCAGCAGCTTGAGGGCAGCGAACACCGGGGAGCTGTTTTTT
CASSLRAANTGELFF
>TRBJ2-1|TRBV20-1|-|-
TGCAGTGCTAGAGATCAATGGGGATCTTACAATGAGCAGTTCTTC
CSARDQWGSYNEQFF
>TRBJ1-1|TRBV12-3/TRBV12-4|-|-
TGTGCCAGCTGTGGGGCCCCCCTCACTGAAGCTTTCTTT
CASCGAPLTEAFF
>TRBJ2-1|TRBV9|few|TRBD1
TGTGCCAGCAGCGCGAGACAGGGATCCAATGAGCAGTTCTTC
CASSARQGSNEQFF
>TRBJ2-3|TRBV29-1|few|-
TGCAGCGTAGCGGAGTTTGATACGCAGTATTTT
CSVAEFDTQYF
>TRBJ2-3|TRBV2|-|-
TGTGCCAGCAGAGTTGGTACCACCCTTAGCACAGATACGCAGTATTTT
CASRVGTTLSTDTQYF
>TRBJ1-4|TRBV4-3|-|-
TGCGCCAGCAGCCAACACACAGCTACAACTAATGAAAAACTGTTTTTT
CASSQHTATTNEKLFF
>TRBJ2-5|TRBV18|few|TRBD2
TGTGCCAGCTCACCATCGACTAGCGCATTACAAGAGACCCAGTACTTC
CASSPSTSALQETQYF
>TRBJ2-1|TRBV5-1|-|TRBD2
TGCGCCAGCAGCTTTCTTGGAGCGGGAGTATACAATGAGCAGTTCTTC
CASSFLGAGVYNEQFF
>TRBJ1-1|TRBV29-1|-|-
TGCAGCGGGAAACAGGGACTGAACACTGAAGCTTTCTTT
CSGKQGLNTEAFF